The 9 T cell receptor beta chains given below trace back to one sample, sequenced in a study of T cell repertoires in cytomegalovirus infection. MiXCR was run by TCRdb on the reads, yielding one entry per CDR3 protein. The repertoire consists of about 600,000 distinct CDR3 sequences, with more than 20% occurring once and the leading ten covering 7.5% to 9%. The sample taken for sequencing was CD8+ T cells from PBMCs. These receptors all come from a human donor in good health (CMV status not recorded). Some clones in this sample may be carry-over from other donors' samples.

The chain employs TRBV28 and TRBJ1-5; D gene unclear. This CDR3 comprises 14 residues. V was trimmed by 1 base and J by 1 base, leaving 5 bases between them. Germline V gene data show CDR1 as MDHEN and CDR2 as SYDVKM. CDR3 coding DNA: TGTGCCAGCAGTTTATCGGACAGCAATCAGCCCCAGCATTTT. It yields the protein CASSLSDSNQPQHF.

This clonotype was seen a handful of times. This CDR3 is CASSLPPQGAGNTEAFF. The CDR3 DNA sequence: TGTGCCAGCAGTTTACCCCCACAGGGGGCGGGGAACACTGAAGCTTTCTTT. The V gene is TRBV28, the J gene TRBJ1-1, with 9 bases matching TRBD1. Germline V CDR1 and CDR2: MDHEN, SYDVKM. The CDR3 has 17 residues. The V segment lost 2 bases and the J segment 1 base; nucleotides outside the gene matches: 8.

The chain is built from TRBV28 and TRBJ2-3; 13 bases line up with TRBD2. Germline V gene sequence: CDR1 MDHEN, CDR2 SYDVKM. Trimming at V came to 3 bases and at J to 1 base, leaving 4 bases not matched to a gene. This CDR3 region has 17 residues. CDR3 sequence reads: CASSFTSGGVGTDTQYF. CDR3 nucleotides: TGTGCCAGCAGTTTTACTAGCGGGGGGGTTGGCACAGATACGCAGTATTTT.

The V and J genes are TRBV9 and TRBJ2-7; 7 nucleotides match TRBD2. V shed 4 bases, J shed 1 base, and the junction held 11 bases outside the gene matches. Germline-derived CDR1 and CDR2 are SGDLS and YYNGEE. CDR3 length: 16 amino acids. CDR3 bases: TGTGCCAGCAGCTCAGGACTAGGGGTGATATCCTACGAGCAGTACTTC. Its protein product is CASSSGLGVISYEQYF.

V and J are TRBV6-5 and TRBJ2-2; D gene unclear. Between the trimmed V and J ends, which lost 0 bases and 5 bases, there was a span of 19 bases. The CDR3 has 18 amino acids. The germline gives CDR1 MNHEY, CDR2 SVGAGI. The chain's CDR3 is CASSYSPLGPDPTGELFF. The DNA of the CDR3 is TGTGCCAGCAGTTACTCACCGTTGGGCCCAGATCCGACCGGGGAGCTGTTTTTT.

This sequence joins TRBV20-1 and TRBJ2-2; 10 bases agree with TRBD1. CDR3 length equals 16 residues. Trimming removed 4 bases from V and 4 bases from J; junction bases left unmatched: 9. Germline V gene sequence: CDR1 DFQATT, CDR2 SNEGSKA (reference sequence). The CDR3 spells CSATDPGQGSTGELFF. Here the CDR3 DNA reads TGCAGTGCTACTGATCCGGGACAGGGGAGCACCGGGGAGCTGTTTTTT.

This clonotype has only a few counts. The CDR3 region is CASSDPGESYGYTF. Written as DNA, the CDR3 is TGTGCCAGCAGCGATCCAGGGGAGAGCTATGGCTACACCTTC. The V gene is TRBV7-9, the J gene TRBJ1-2; possible D gene TRBD1, 6 bases. CDR1 is SEHNR and CDR2 is FQNEAQ in the germline V gene (reference sequence). The CDR3 extends over 14 amino acids. The ends were cut back, 5 bases at V and 4 bases at J, with 14 bases in the middle.

V and J are TRBV12-5 and TRBJ2-1; 8 bases match TRBD1. Germline-derived CDR1 and CDR2 are LGHNT and FRNRAP. The CDR3 loop spans 18 amino acids. J gave up 0 bases and V 4 bases, and 11 bases lay outside the gene matches. This CDR3 reads CASGWTLPTGASYNEQFF. The CDR3 DNA reads TGTGCTAGTGGTTGGACTCTGCCGACAGGGGCCTCCTACAATGAGCAGTTCTTC.

This clonotype has just a few counts. This may be a read error, as it is one base from a much larger clone. The chain combines TRBV7-8 with TRBJ2-2; either TRBD1 or TRBD2 may fit D (5 bases each). Trimming removed 0 bases from V and 17 bases from J, with 19 bases in between. The germline CDR1 and CDR2 sequences are SGHVS and FQNEAQ. This CDR3 has 14 amino acids. In DNA, the CDR3 is TGTGCCAGCAGCTTAGCGGGACCGGACTGGGGAGCTTTTTTT. Its translation: CASSLAGPDWGAFF.